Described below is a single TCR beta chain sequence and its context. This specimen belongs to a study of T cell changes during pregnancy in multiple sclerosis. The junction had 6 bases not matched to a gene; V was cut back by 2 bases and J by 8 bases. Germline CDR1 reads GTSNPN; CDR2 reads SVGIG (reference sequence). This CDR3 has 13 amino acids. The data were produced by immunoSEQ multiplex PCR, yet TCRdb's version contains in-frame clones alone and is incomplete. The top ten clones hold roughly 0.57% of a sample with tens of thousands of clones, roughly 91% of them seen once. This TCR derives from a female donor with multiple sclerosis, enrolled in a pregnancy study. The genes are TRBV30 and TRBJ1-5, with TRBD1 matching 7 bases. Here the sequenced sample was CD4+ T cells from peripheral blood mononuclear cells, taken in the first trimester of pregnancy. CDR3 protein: CAWSQGDVEPQHF. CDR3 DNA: TGTGCCTGGAGTCAGGGGGATGTCGAGCCCCAGCATTTT.